Listed below are T cell receptor beta chains from one sample, sequenced in a study of blood T cell repertoires in COVID-19. Profiling relied on immunoSEQ multiplex PCR, and the TCRdb table lists in-frame clones only, not all of them. The table lists roughly 700,000 clones, 75% to 90% of them singletons. Sequenced input: peripheral blood. These receptors were taken from a woman younger than 35 with acute or convalescent COVID-19. CDR3s include the opening cysteine and the closing phenylalanine or tryptophan. Fields, in order: V gene, clone size, CDR3 length, J gene, D gene, CDR3 DNA, CDR3 protein. D genes are given only for firm matches. Rows may omit the clone size; those that give it use once, few, many or a size class.

TRBV9	.	15	TRBJ2-5	TRBD2	TGTGCCAGCAGCGTCGGGGGGGACCCTCAAGAGACCCAGTACTTC	CASSVGGDPQETQYF
TRBV2	.	14	TRBJ1-2	TRBD1	TGTGCCAGCAGTTCCGGGACAGTTAACTATGGCTACACCTTC	CASSSGTVNYGYTF
TRBV10-3	.	16	TRBJ2-2	.	TGTGCCATCAGTGAGCTCGCGTCCGCGAACACCGGGGAGCTGTTTTTT	CAISELASANTGELFF
TRBV9	.	14	TRBJ2-7	TRBD2	TGTGCCAGCAGCCCCGGACTAGAGGGGTACGAGCAGTACTTC	CASSPGLEGYEQYF
TRBV18	.	12	TRBJ1-4	.	TGTGCCAGCTCTACAACTAATGAAAAACTGTTTTTT	CASSTTNEKLFF
TRBV11-3	.	16	TRBJ2-1	TRBD1	TGTGCCAGCAGCCGGGTCCAGGGGGAGAGAGGCAATGAGCAGTTCTTC	CASSRVQGERGNEQFF
TRBV6-1	.	15	TRBJ2-2	.	TGTGCCAGCAGTGAAGAGAGATCTGTCACCGGGGAGCTGTTTTTT	CASSEERSVTGELFF
TRBV3-1/TRBV3-2	.	11	TRBJ2-3	.	TGTGCCAGCAGCCGAGCAGATACGCAGTATTTT	CASSRADTQYF
TRBV5-5	once	16	TRBJ2-3	TRBD2	TGTGCCAGCAGCTTCCGTCTAGCGGAGAGCACAGATACGCAGTATTTT	CASSFRLAESTDTQYF
TRBV5-1	once	14	TRBJ1-2	TRBD1	TGCGCCAGCAGTTCCATTGGACAGGGCTATGGCTACACCTTC	CASSSIGQGYGYTF
TRBV29-1	.	15	TRBJ1-3	TRBD1	TGCAGCGCAACCGGGACAGGCAACTCTGGAAACACCATATATTTT	CSATGTGNSGNTIYF
TRBV11-1	.	15	TRBJ2-7	TRBD2	TGTGCCAGCAGCTTAGAAGCGGGGAACCGCTACGAGCAGTACTTC	CASSLEAGNRYEQYF
TRBV7-2	.	15	TRBJ1-3	.	TGTGCCAGCAGCTTAGTATTTACATCTGGAAACACCATATATTTT	CASSLVFTSGNTIYF
TRBV5-1	.	14	TRBJ1-1	.	TGCGCCAGCAGCTTGGTGGGCCAGAACACTGAAGCTTTCTTT	CASSLVGQNTEAFF
TRBV6-1	.	13	TRBJ1-6	.	TGTGCCAGCAGTGAAGCGAGAGATTCACCCCTCCACTTT	CASSEARDSPLHF
TRBV7-2	.	13	TRBJ1-2	.	TGTGCCAGCAGCTTATCGGGGTCCTATGGCTACACCTTC	CASSLSGSYGYTF
TRBV27	.	15	TRBJ2-7	.	TGTGCCAGCAGTTTAGCGGGGGCCACCTCCTACGAGCAGTACTTC	CASSLAGATSYEQYF
TRBV5-6	.	18	TRBJ1-1	TRBD1	TGTGCCAGCAGCTTGGAGTCTTGGGACAGGGATCTGAACACTGAAGCTTTCTTT	CASSLESWDRDLNTEAFF
TRBV29-1	.	13	TRBJ2-7	.	TGCAGCTTTTGGGGGGATGGGTCCTACGAGCAGTACTTC	CSFWGDGSYEQYF
TRBV7-3	.	14	TRBJ2-7	TRBD2	TGTGCCAGCAGCCAACTGGCGGGGGACTACGAGCAGTACTTC	CASSQLAGDYEQYF
TRBV5-1	.	15	TRBJ2-7	TRBD1	TGCGCCAGCAGCTATATACAGGGGGCGGTCTACGAGCAGTACTTC	CASSYIQGAVYEQYF
TRBV12-5	.	16	TRBJ2-3	.	TGTGCTAGTGGTTTGGTACACCCCGGACACACAGATACGCAGTATTTT	CASGLVHPGHTDTQYF
TRBV4-3	.	16	TRBJ1-3	.	TGCGCCAGCAGCCAAACTACAGGGAGGGGTGGAAACACCATATATTTT	CASSQTTGRGGNTIYF
TRBV7-6	.	15	TRBJ2-5	.	TGTGCCAGCAGCGCCATCCCCGGGTTCGGAGAGACCCAGTACTTC	CASSAIPGFGETQYF
TRBV6-4	.	16	TRBJ1-1	.	TGTGCCAGCAGTGACTCGATGCTGGAGGGGAACACTGAAGCTTTCTTT	CASSDSMLEGNTEAFF
TRBV2	.	13	TRBJ1-1	.	TGTGCCAGCAGTGAATTATGGCACACTGAAGCTTTCTTT	CASSELWHTEAFF
TRBV5-5	.	17	TRBJ2-3	.	TGTGCCAGCAGCACCGAGGGTCGTAGGACAGTCACAGATACGCAGTATTTT	CASSTEGRRTVTDTQYF
TRBV6-5	.	15	TRBJ1-1	TRBD1	TGTGCCAGCAGGGGACAGGGGGCTGTGAACACTGAAGCTTTCTTT	CASRGQGAVNTEAFF
TRBV7-2	.	15	TRBJ2-1	.	TGTGCCAGCAGCCTCAACAGTGGTCAGAGCAATGAGCAGTTCTTC	CASSLNSGQSNEQFF
TRBV6-1	.	16	TRBJ1-5	TRBD1	TGTGCCAGCAGTGAAGTTCTGGACAGGGGGGATCAGCCCCAGCATTTT	CASSEVLDRGDQPQHF
TRBV4-1	.	15	TRBJ1-1	.	TGCGCCAGCAGCCTATGGGGTCAGGGGAACACTGAAGCTTTCTTT	CASSLWGQGNTEAFF
TRBV18	.	19	TRBJ2-7	TRBD1	TGTGCCAGCTCACCACCAACGACAGGGGGCTTTGAAGATTCCTACGAGCAGTACTTC	CASSPPTTGGFEDSYEQYF
TRBV19	.	14	TRBJ2-7	TRBD1	TGTGCCAGTAGTATCAGCACAGGGGCCTACGAGCAGTACTTC	CASSISTGAYEQYF
TRBV6-5	.	15	TRBJ1-5	.	TGTGCCAGCAGTTACTCGTGGAGGGACAATCAGCCCCAGCATTTT	CASSYSWRDNQPQHF
TRBV6-5	.	15	TRBJ2-1	.	TGTGCCAGCAGGACAGAGACAGGACCCGGGGATGAGCAGTTCTTC	CASRTETGPGDEQFF
TRBV2	few	13	TRBJ1-2	.	TGTGCCAGCAGTCCCGAGGAGGACTATGGCTACACCTTC	CASSPEEDYGYTF
TRBV3-1/TRBV3-2	.	16	TRBJ1-1	.	TGTGCCAGCAGCCAAGAAAGGGCAGGGGTGAACACTGAAGCTTTCTTT	CASSQERAGVNTEAFF
TRBV27	.	12	TRBJ2-2	.	TGTGCCACCGCTACAGGGTCCGGGGAGCTGTTTTTT	CATATGSGELFF
TRBV5-1	.	14	TRBJ1-1	TRBD1	TGCGCCAGCAGCGACGGGACAGGGGCGCTTGAAGCTTTCTTT	CASSDGTGALEAFF
TRBV25-1	.	13	TRBJ1-3	.	TGTGCAACGGCGGGGGAGTCAGGAAACACCATATATTTT	CATAGESGNTIYF
TRBV19	.	15	TRBJ1-1	TRBD1	TGTGCCAGTATTCCCCGGGGGGACAGGTGGACTGAAGCTTTCTTT	CASIPRGDRWTEAFF
TRBV11-3	.	15	TRBJ2-1	.	TGTGCCAGCAGCTTAGGGGGGGACTTCAGGAATGAGCAGTTCTTC	CASSLGGDFRNEQFF
TRBV11-2	.	17	TRBJ1-5	TRBD1	TGTGCCAGCAGCTTAACCTCCGGGACAGGGGTATATCAGCCCCAGCATTTT	CASSLTSGTGVYQPQHF
TRBV19	.	15	TRBJ2-3	.	TGTGCCAGTACCCACATCGGCAGGGCGAAAGATACGCAGTATTTT	CASTHIGRAKDTQYF
TRBV6-4	.	16	TRBJ1-4	.	TGTGCCAGCAGCCATAAATCGGGCCTAGGGGGTGAAAAACTGTTTTTT	CASSHKSGLGGEKLFF
TRBV7-2	.	17	TRBJ2-3	TRBD2	TGTGCCAGCAGCTTAGGACTAGCGGGGGGCTCCACAGATACGCAGTATTTT	CASSLGLAGGSTDTQYF
TRBV24-1	.	14	TRBJ2-5	TRBD1	TGTGCCACCAGTGATTGGACAGGACAAGAGACCCAGTACTTC	CATSDWTGQETQYF
TRBV25-1	.	11	TRBJ2-2	.	TGTGCCAGCACCCCGGGCGGGGAGCTGTTTTTT	CASTPGGELFF
TRBV27	.	13	TRBJ2-2	.	TGTGCCAGCAGTTTTGAGCATCCGGGGGAGCTGTTTTTT	CASSFEHPGELFF
TRBV9	.	16	TRBJ1-1	TRBD1	TGTGCCAGCAGCGTAGTCAGGGGGGTTAGTGGCACTGAAGCTTTCTTT	CASSVVRGVSGTEAFF